This is a list of T cell receptor beta chains from one sample in a study of T cell changes during pregnancy in multiple sclerosis. The protocol was immunoSEQ multiplex PCR, while the TCRdb copy is restricted to in-frame clones and leaves out a portion. The top ten clones hold 0.7% to 1% of a sample with 45,000 to 75,000 clones, almost 95% of them seen once. Specimen: peripheral blood, collected in the first trimester of pregnancy. All receptors derive from a female donor with multiple sclerosis, enrolled in a pregnancy study. Both conserved end residues are part of each CDR3. Each record gives: J gene, D gene, clone size, V gene, CDR3 DNA, CDR3 protein. D genes are given only for firm matches. Clone size appears in some rows only: once, few, many, or a class for an expanded clone.

TRBJ2-5 TRBD1 NA TRBV6-9 TGTGCCAGCAGTTCCCTAAGGACAGGGTTAGAGACCCAGTACTTC CASSSLRTGLETQYF
TRBJ1-4 TRBD1 NA TRBV7-8 TGTGCCAGCAGCATGAGAGCGGGACAGGATTTTCCGCCATTCCCAACTAATGAAAAACTGTTTTTT CASSMRAGQDFPPFPTNEKLFF
TRBJ2-1 TRBD2 NA TRBV2 TGTGCCAGCAGGGGGGGGACTAGCGGGGCCACCAATGAGCAGTTCTTC CASRGGTSGATNEQFF
TRBJ2-2 NA NA TRBV18 TGTGCCAGCTCACCATTTCATGAAGGAGTACGGACCGGGGAGCTGTTTTTT CASSPFHEGVRTGELFF
TRBJ1-2 NA NA TRBV4-3 TGCGCCAGCAGCCAAGATGGGTCCCAGACACCCTATGGCTACACCTTC CASSQDGSQTPYGYTF
TRBJ1-2 TRBD1 NA TRBV4-3 TGCGCCAGCAGCCAAGAGTGGACAGGGGATGGCTACACCTTC CASSQEWTGDGYTF
TRBJ2-2 NA once TRBV7-6 TGTGCCAGCACCCAGGGGGGTTTGCCCGGGGAGCTGTTTTTT CASTQGGLPGELFF
TRBJ2-7 NA NA TRBV15 TGTGCCACCAGCAGAGATGGAGGGGGGGCCCGAACCTACGAGCAGTACTTC CATSRDGGGARTYEQYF
TRBJ2-2 TRBD1 NA TRBV10-2 TGCGCCAGCAGTGACCCCACACGGACAGGGAACACCGGGGAGCTGTTTTTT CASSDPTRTGNTGELFF
TRBJ2-1 TRBD2 NA TRBV5-1 TGCGCCAGCAGCTCAAAACGCCCTAGCGGGGGAAATCGTGAGCAGTTCTTC CASSSKRPSGGNREQFF
TRBJ2-3 NA once TRBV7-2 TGTGCCAGCAGCTTCGAAGCGACCACAGATACGCAGTATTTT CASSFEATTDTQYF
TRBJ2-5 TRBD1 NA TRBV7-3 TGTGCCAGCAGCTTGACCGGGACAGGGAGAGAGACCCAGTACTTC CASSLTGTGRETQYF
TRBJ2-1 NA NA TRBV7-3 TGTGCCAGCAGCTCCGGCCGCTTGACAGGGCAGTTCTTC CASSSGRLTGQFF
TRBJ1-1 NA NA TRBV4-1 TGCGCCAGCAGCCTTGGACAGCTCACTGAAGCTTTCTTT CASSLGQLTEAFF
TRBJ2-4 NA NA TRBV4-3 TGCGCCAGCAGCCAAGACCTAGTAGCCAAAAACATTCAGTACTTC CASSQDLVAKNIQYF
TRBJ1-4 NA NA TRBV4-3 TGCGCCAGCAGCCAAGATAACGCGGGGAGTCGAGAAAAACTGTTTTTT CASSQDNAGSREKLFF
TRBJ1-3 NA once TRBV30 TGTGCCTGGAGTGTACTGAGGGTCCCTGGAAACACCATATATTTT CAWSVLRVPGNTIYF
TRBJ1-2 NA NA TRBV18 TGTGCCAGCTCACCAGCAGCGGGGGCACCTAGAGGCTACACCTTC CASSPAAGAPRGYTF
TRBJ2-7 NA NA TRBV19 TGTGCCAGTAGTATCATTATGGACAGCTACGAGCAGTACTTC CASSIIMDSYEQYF
TRBJ1-1 NA NA TRBV1 TGCACCAGCAGCCAACCGTTATGGAGGAGACAGGCGACTGAAGCTTTCTTT CTSSQPLWRRQATEAFF
TRBJ2-2 TRBD1 NA TRBV7-2 TGTGCCAGCAGTCTCTGGACAGGGGGCGGGACCGGGGAGCTGTTTTTT CASSLWTGGGTGELFF
TRBJ1-2 TRBD1 NA TRBV7-2 TGTGCCAGCAGTCCCGACAGGGACTATGGCTACACCTTC CASSPDRDYGYTF
TRBJ2-7 TRBD2 NA TRBV2 TGTGCCAGCAGTGAATCGGGACTAGACTACGAGCAGTACTTC CASSESGLDYEQYF
TRBJ2-3 TRBD2 NA TRBV7-3 TGTGCCAGCAGCTTATGGCCCGCTAGGGAAGCGGGGGGATACACAGATACGCAGTATTTT CASSLWPAREAGGYTDTQYF
TRBJ1-1 NA NA TRBV7-9 TGTGCCAGCAGCTTTCGGAGGAACACTGAAGCTTTCTTT CASSFRRNTEAFF
TRBJ2-5 NA NA TRBV27 TGTGCCAGCAGTTTCTCCGGGAGAAGGGAGACCCAGTACTTC CASSFSGRRETQYF
TRBJ2-5 TRBD2 NA TRBV18 TGTGCCAGCTCACCCCCGAGACTAGCGAACCTTCGAGAGACCCAGTACTTC CASSPPRLANLRETQYF
TRBJ1-1 NA NA TRBV7-6 TGTGCCAGCAGCCGCCCTCGGGGGAACACTGAAGCTTTCTTT CASSRPRGNTEAFF
TRBJ1-5 NA NA TRBV21-1 TGTGCCAGCAGCAAAAGTAGCCACAGGGTGGTTGATAGCAATCAGCCCCAGCATTTT CASSKSSHRVVDSNQPQHF
TRBJ2-2 TRBD1 NA TRBV6-6 TGTGCCAGCAGGCCCGGGACAGGGGACGCCGGGGAGCTGTTTTTT CASRPGTGDAGELFF
TRBJ2-1 NA NA TRBV9 TGTGCCAGCAGCGTAGCTCAGGGGAGCTCCTACAATGAGCAGTTCTTC CASSVAQGSSYNEQFF
TRBJ1-5 NA NA TRBV7-7 TGTGCTAGCAGCTTGGAGTTAAATCAGCCCCAGCATTTT CASSLELNQPQHF
TRBJ2-6 NA NA TRBV5-4 TGTGCCGGGGCACAGGAACCGGCCAACGTCCTGACTTTC CAGAQEPANVLTF
TRBJ1-2 NA NA TRBV2 TGTGCCAGTCAAACGATAGCGGACTATGGCTACACCTTC CASQTIADYGYTF
TRBJ1-2 TRBD1 NA TRBV25-1 TGTGCCAGCAGTGAACAACAGGGGAATTATGGCTACACCTTC CASSEQQGNYGYTF
TRBJ2-7 NA NA TRBV7-2 TGTGCCAGCAGCTCCTCCGGGGCCTACGAGCAGTACTTC CASSSSGAYEQYF
TRBJ2-3 TRBD2 NA TRBV27 TGTGCCAGCAGTGTCCGGGGGGGCACAGATACGCAGTATTTT CASSVRGGTDTQYF
TRBJ2-3 TRBD2 NA TRBV10-3 TGTGCCATCGAAGCGGGGGGGGTCCAACTTAGCACAGATACGCAGTATTTT CAIEAGGVQLSTDTQYF
TRBJ1-1 NA NA TRBV10-3 TGTGCCATCAGTGAGTCGAGGGGGGGCATCGGGAACACTGAAGCTTTCTTT CAISESRGGIGNTEAFF
TRBJ2-2 NA NA TRBV14 TGTGCCAGCAGCCTGAGATTTCAGGGTTCTACCGGGGAGCTGTTTTTT CASSLRFQGSTGELFF
TRBJ2-7 NA NA TRBV7-6 TGTGCCAGCAGCCCGACTAGGAGGAGCTCCTACGAGCAGTACTTC CASSPTRRSSYEQYF